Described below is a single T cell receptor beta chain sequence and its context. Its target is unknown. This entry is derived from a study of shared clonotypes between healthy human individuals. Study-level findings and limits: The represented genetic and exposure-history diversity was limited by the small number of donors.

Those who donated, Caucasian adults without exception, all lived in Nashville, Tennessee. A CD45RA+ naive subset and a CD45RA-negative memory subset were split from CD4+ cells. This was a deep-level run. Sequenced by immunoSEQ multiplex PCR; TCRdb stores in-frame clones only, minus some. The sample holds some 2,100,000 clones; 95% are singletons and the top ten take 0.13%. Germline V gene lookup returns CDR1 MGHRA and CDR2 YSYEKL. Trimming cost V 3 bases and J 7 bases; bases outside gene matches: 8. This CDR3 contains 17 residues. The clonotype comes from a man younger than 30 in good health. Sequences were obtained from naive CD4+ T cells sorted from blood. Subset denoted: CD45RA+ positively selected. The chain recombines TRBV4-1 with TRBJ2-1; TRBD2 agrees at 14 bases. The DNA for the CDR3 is TGCGCCAGCAGCCAGAGGGGACTAGCGGGAGAGGGAAATGAGCAGTTCTTC. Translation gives CASSQRGLAGEGNEQFF.